The T cell receptor (beta chain) under discussion was sequenced for a study of cytomegalovirus exposure and HLA in healthy donors. Overall study results and limits: The study recorded about 150 TCR beta chains that were cytomegalovirus-associated. An analysis done earlier found most TCR beta V segments productive about 87% or about 30% of the time. As a later analysis showed, a missense DCLRE1C variant was linked to trimming of TCR beta V- and J-genes.

The PCR made use of 60 Vbeta and 13 Jbeta primers. Data came from immunoSEQ multiplex PCR; TCRdb stores just in-frame clones and leaves some out. The sample has approximately 170,000 clones, 70% to 75% seen once; the top ten hold approximately 4.8%. The CDR3 spans 13 residues. Germline V CDR1 and CDR2: SGHRS, YFSETQ. V was pared by 0 bases and J by 2 bases, with 5 bases between. Regarding this clone: Its antigen is unidentified.

This receptor was obtained from a man aged 25-40 years in good health and CMV-seropositive. Sequenced input: PBMCs. The V gene is TRBV5-1, the J gene TRBJ1-1; D ambiguous. The CDR3 loop is CASSLDVNTEAFF. CDR3 in DNA: TGCGCCAGCAGCTTGGATGTAAACACTGAAGCTTTCTTT. The full variable domain, its missing parts supplied by reference TRBV5-1 and TRBJ1-1, is KAGVTQTPRYLIKTRGQQVTLSCSPISGHRSVSWYQQTPGQGLQFLFEYFSETQRNKGNFPGRFSGRQFSNSRSEMNVSTLELGDSALYLCASSLDVNTEAFFGQGTRLTVV.